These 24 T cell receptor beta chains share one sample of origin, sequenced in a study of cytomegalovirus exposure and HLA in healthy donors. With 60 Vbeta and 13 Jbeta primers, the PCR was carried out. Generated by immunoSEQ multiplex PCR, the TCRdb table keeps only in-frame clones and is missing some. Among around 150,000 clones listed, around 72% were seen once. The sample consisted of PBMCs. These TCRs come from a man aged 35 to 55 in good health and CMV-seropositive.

The CDR3 loop is CASSILGRLGTEAFF. CDR3 bases: TGTGCCAGTAGTATCCTCGGCAGGCTTGGCACTGAAGCTTTCTTT. The chain joins TRBV19 to TRBJ1-1; D not certain. CDR1 LNHDA and CDR2 SQIVND come from the germline V gene (reference sequence). CDR3 length equals 15 residues. V lost 3 bases, J lost 4 bases, and 15 bases lay in between.

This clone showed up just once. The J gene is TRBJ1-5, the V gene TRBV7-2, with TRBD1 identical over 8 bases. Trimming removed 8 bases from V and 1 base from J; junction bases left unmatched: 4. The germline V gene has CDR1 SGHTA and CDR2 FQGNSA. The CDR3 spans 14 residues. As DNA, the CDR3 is TGTGCCAGCCAACAGGGGGTGAGCAATCAGCCCCAGCATTTT. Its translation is CASQQGVSNQPQHF.

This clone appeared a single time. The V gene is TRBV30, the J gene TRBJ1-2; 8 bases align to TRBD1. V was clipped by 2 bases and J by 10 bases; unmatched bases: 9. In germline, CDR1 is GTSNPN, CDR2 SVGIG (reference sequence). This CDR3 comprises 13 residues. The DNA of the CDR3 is TGTGCCTGGAGTTCCCAGGGGGCCCACCTCTACACCTTC. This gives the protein CAWSSQGAHLYTF.

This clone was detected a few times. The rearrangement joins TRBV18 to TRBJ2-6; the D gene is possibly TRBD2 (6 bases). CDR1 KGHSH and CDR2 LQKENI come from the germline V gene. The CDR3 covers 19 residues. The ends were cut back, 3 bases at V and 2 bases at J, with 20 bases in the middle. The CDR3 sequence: CASSPLRGGLLTGANVLTF. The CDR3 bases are TGTGCCAGCTCACCGCTACGTGGGGGACTCTTGACTGGGGCCAACGTCCTGACTTTC.

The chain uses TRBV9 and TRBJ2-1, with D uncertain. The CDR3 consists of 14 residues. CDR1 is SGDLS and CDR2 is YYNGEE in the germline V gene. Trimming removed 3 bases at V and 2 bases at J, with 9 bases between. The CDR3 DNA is TGTGCCAGCAGCGCCCGCTCGGCCTACAATGAGCAGTTCTTC. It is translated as CASSARSAYNEQFF.

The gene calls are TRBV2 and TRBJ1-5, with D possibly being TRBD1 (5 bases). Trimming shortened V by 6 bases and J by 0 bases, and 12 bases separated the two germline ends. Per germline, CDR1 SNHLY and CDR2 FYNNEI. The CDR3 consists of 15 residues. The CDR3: CASRETVYSNQPQHF. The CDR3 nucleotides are TGTGCCAGCAGGGAGACAGTCTATAGCAATCAGCCCCAGCATTTT.

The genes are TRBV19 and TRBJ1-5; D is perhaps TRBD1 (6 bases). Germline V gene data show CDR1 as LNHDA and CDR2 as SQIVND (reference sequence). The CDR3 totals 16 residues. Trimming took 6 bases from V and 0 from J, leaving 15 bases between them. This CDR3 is CASSLGATYSNQPQHF. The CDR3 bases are TGTGCCAGTAGCCTGGGGGCGACTTATAGCAATCAGCCCCAGCATTTT.

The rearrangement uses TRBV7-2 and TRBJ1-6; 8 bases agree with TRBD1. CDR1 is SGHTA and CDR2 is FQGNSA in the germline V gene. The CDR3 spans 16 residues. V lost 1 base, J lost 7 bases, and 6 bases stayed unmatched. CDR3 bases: TGTGCCAGCAGCTTAGGGACAGGGTTTGAAAATTCACCCCTCCACTTT. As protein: CASSLGTGFENSPLHF.

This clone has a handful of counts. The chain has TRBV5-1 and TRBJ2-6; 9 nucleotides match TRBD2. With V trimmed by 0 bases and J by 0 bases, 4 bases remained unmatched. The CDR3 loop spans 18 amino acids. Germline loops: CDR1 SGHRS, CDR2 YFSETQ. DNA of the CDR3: TGCGCCAGCAGCTTGGGACTAGCGGTGAACTCTGGGGCCAACGTCCTGACTTTC. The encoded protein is CASSLGLAVNSGANVLTF.

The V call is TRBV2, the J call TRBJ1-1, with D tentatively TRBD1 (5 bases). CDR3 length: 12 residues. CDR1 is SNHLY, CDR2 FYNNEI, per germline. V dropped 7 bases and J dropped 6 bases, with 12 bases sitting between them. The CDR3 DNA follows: TGTGCCAGCAAAGGGGCCAGGGCTGAAGCTTTCTTT. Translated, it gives CASKGARAEAFF.

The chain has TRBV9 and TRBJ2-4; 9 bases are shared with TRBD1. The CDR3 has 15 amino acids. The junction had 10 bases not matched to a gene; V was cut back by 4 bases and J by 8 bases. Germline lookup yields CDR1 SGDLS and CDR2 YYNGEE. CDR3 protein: CASSPTPGQGYIQYF. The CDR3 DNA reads TGTGCCAGCAGCCCCACACCCGGACAGGGGTACATTCAGTACTTC.

CDR3 bases: TGTGCCAGCAGCCCCATAGCGTACCAAGAGACCCAGTACTTC. It encodes CASSPIAYQETQYF. This chain connects TRBV7-9 to TRBJ2-5, with D perhaps matching TRBD2 (5 bases). The CDR3 consists of 14 residues. Trimming stripped 5 bases from V and 0 bases from J, with 10 bases between. The V gene's germline CDR1 is SEHNR and CDR2 FQNEAQ (reference sequence).

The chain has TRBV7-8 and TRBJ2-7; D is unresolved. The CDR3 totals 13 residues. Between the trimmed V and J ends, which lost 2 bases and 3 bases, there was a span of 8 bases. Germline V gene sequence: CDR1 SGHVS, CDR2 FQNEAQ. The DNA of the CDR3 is TGTGCCAGCAGCTTACACCCAGACTACGAGCAGTACTTC. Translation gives CASSLHPDYEQYF.

The CDR3 nucleotides read TGTGCCAGCAGCTTATACGGGGACACCATATATTTT. Encoded protein: CASSLYGDTIYF. The V gene is TRBV11-2, the J gene TRBJ1-3; D gene ambiguous. CDR1 and CDR2 from the germline V gene are SGHAT and FQNNGV. V was shortened by 2 bases and J by 8 bases, with 7 bases between the two germline ends. CDR3 length: 12 residues.

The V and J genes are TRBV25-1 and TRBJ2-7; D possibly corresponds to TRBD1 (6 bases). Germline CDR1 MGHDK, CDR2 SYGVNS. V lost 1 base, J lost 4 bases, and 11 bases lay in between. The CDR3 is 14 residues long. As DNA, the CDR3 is TGTGCCAGCAGTGAATTTAGGACAGCTTACGAGCAGTACTTC. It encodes CASSEFRTAYEQYF.

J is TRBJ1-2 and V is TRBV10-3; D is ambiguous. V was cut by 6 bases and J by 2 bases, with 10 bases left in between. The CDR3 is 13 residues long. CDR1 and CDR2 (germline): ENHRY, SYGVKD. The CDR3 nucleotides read TGTGCCATCAGAGCTGGAGGGAACTATGGCTACACCTTC. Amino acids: CAIRAGGNYGYTF.

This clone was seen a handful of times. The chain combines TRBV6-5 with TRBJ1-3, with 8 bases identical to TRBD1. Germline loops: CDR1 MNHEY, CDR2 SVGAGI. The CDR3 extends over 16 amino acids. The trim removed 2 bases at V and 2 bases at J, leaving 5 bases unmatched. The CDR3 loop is CASSYGGQGTGNTIYF. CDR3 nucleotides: TGTGCCAGCAGTTACGGCGGACAGGGAACTGGAAACACCATATATTTT.

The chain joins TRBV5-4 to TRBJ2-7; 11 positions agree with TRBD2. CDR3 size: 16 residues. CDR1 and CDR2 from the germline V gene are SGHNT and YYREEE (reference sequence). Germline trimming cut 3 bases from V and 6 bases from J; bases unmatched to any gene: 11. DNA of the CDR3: TGTGCCAGCAGCTCGGGGGTAGCGGGGGGGCCCGGCGAGCAGTACTTC. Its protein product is CASSSGVAGGPGEQYF.

The CDR3 loop is CASSPKDRTTQETQYF. The CDR3 nucleotides read TGTGCCAGCAGCCCGAAGGACAGGACAACTCAAGAGACCCAGTACTTC. The chain joins TRBV7-9 to TRBJ2-5; TRBD1 aligns across 7 bases. The CDR3 runs to 16 residues. Germline CDR1 SEHNR, CDR2 FQNEAQ (reference sequence). Unmatched junction bases numbered 11, after V lost 5 bases and J lost 2 bases.

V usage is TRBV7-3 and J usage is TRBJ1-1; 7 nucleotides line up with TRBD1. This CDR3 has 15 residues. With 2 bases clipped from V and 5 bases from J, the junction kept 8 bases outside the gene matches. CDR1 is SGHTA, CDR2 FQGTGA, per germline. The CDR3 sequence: CASSLGRGLGTEAFF. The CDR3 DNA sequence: TGTGCCAGCAGCTTAGGAAGGGGGCTGGGAACTGAAGCTTTCTTT. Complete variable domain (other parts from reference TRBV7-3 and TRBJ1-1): GAGVSQTPSNKVTEKGKYVELRCDPISGHTALYWYRQSLGQGPEFLIYFQGTGAADDSGLPNDRFFAVRPEGSVSTLKIQRTERGDSAVYLCASSLGRGLGTEAFFGQGTRLTVV.

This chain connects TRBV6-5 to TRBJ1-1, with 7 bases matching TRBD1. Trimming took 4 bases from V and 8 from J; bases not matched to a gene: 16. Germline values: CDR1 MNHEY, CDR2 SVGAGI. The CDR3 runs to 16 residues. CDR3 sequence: CASSSRGVGTRREAFF. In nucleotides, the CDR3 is TGTGCCAGCAGTTCCAGGGGGGTGGGTACGCGAAGAGAAGCTTTCTTT.

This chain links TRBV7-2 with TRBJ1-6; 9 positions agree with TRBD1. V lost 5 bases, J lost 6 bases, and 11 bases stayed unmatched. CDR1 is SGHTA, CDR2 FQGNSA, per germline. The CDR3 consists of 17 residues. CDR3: CASSPLGTGSFNSPLHF. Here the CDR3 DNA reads TGTGCCAGCAGCCCCCTGGGGACAGGGTCTTTTAATTCACCCCTCCACTTT.

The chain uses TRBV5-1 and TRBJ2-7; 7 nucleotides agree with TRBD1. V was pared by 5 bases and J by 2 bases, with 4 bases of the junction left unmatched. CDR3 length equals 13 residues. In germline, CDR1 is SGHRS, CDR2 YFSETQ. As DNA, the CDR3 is TGCGCCAGCAGAGACAGGGCCGCCTACGAGCAGTACTTC. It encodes CASRDRAAYEQYF.

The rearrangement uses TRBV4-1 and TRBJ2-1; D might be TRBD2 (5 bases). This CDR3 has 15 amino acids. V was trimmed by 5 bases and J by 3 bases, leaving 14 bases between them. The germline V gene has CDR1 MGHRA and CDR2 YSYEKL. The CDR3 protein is CASSDRGGYYNEQFF. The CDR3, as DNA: TGCGCCAGCAGCGACCGAGGAGGCTACTACAATGAGCAGTTCTTC.